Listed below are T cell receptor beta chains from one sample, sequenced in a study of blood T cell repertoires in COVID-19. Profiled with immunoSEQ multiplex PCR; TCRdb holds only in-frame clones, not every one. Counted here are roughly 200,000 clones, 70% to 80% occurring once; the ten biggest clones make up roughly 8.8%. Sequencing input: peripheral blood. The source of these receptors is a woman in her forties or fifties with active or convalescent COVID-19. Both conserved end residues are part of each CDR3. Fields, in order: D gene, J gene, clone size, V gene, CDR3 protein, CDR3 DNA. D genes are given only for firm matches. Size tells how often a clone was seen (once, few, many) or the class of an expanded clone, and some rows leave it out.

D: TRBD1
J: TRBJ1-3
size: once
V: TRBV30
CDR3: CAWPDRTGNTIYF
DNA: TGTGCCTGGCCGGACAGGACTGGAAACACCATATATTTT

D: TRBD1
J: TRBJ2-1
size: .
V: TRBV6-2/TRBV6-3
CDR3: CASSYRTGVYNEQFF
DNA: TGTGCCAGCAGTTATCGGACAGGGGTCTACAATGAGCAGTTCTTC

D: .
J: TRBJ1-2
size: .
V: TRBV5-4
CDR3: CASSLEAGAATGGYTF
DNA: TGTGCCAGCAGCTTGGAGGCAGGGGCTGCTACGGGGGGCTACACCTTC

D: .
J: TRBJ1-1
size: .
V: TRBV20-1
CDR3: CSASLAGVSTEAFF
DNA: TGCAGTGCTAGTCTCGCGGGGGTGAGCACTGAAGCTTTCTTT

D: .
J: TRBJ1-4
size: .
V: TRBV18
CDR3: CASSTGTSDEKLFF
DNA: TGTGCCAGCTCAACCGGGACATCGGATGAAAAACTGTTTTTT

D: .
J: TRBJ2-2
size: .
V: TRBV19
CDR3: CASSHRSVGAGELFF
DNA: TGTGCCAGTAGTCACCGAAGCGTCGGAGCCGGGGAGCTGTTTTTT

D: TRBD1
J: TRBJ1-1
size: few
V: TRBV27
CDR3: CASSSIFRDSLTEAFF
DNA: TGTGCCAGCAGTTCGATATTCCGGGACAGCCTAACTGAAGCTTTCTTT

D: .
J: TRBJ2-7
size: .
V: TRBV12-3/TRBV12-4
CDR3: CASSLRGEQYF
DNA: TGTGCCAGCAGTTTGCGGGGCGAGCAGTACTTC

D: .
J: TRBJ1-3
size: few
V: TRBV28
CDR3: CASSLGGAGQGNTIYF
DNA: TGTGCCAGCAGTTTGGGGGGGGCGGGACAAGGAAACACCATATATTTT

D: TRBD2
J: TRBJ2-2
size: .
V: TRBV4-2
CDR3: CASSQDRASGGNTGELFF
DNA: TGTGCCAGCAGCCAAGATAGGGCTAGCGGGGGGAACACCGGGGAGCTGTTTTTT

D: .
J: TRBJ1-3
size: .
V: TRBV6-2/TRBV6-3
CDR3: CASSYSQMSSGGNTIYF
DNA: TGTGCCAGCAGTTACTCGCAGATGTCCTCCGGGGGAAACACCATATATTTT

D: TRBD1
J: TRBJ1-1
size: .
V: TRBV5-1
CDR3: CASSLAGTGPEAFF
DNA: TGCGCCAGCAGCTTGGCTGGGACAGGGCCTGAAGCTTTCTTT

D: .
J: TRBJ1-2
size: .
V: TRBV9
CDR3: CASSVGRVPSGYTF
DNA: TGTGCCAGCAGCGTAGGCAGGGTCCCCTCTGGCTACACCTTC

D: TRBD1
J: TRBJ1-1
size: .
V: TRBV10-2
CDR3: CASSDRGTEAFF
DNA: TGCGCCAGCAGTGACAGGGGGACTGAAGCTTTCTTT

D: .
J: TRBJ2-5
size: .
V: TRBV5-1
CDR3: CASSWSGSGSYQETQYF
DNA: TGCGCCAGCAGCTGGTCGGGGAGCGGGTCGTACCAAGAGACCCAGTACTTC

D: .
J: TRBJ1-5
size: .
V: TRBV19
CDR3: CASTPNPRGPSNQPQHF
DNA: TGTGCCAGTACCCCAAATCCCAGGGGACCTAGCAATCAGCCCCAGCATTTT

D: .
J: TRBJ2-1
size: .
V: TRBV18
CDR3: CASSPRSGPYNEQFF
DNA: TGTGCCAGCTCACCACGTTCAGGGCCCTACAATGAGCAGTTCTTC

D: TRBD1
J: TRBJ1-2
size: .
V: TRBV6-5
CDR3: CASRTTGSRGYTF
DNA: TGTGCCAGCAGAACGACAGGGTCACGGGGCTACACCTTC

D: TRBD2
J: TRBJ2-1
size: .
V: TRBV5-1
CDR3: CASSLAGGLAGGNEQFF
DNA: TGCGCCAGCAGCTTGGCCGGGGGACTAGCGGGAGGGAATGAGCAGTTCTTC

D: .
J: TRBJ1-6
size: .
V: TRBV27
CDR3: CASSRSSYNSPLHF
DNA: TGTGCCAGCAGTAGGAGCTCCTATAATTCACCCCTCCACTTT

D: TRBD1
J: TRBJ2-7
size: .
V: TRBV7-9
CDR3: CASSLVGQGSYEQYF
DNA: TGTGCCAGCAGCTTAGTGGGACAGGGTTCCTACGAGCAGTACTTC

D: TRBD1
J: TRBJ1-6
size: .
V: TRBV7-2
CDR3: CASSLMGTGGRSPLHF
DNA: TGTGCCAGCAGCTTGATGGGGACAGGGGGCCGGTCACCCCTCCACTTT

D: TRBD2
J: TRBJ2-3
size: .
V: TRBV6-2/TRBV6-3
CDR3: CASSQTGTTTDTQYF
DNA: TGTGCCAGCAGTCAAACCGGGACTACCACAGATACGCAGTATTTT

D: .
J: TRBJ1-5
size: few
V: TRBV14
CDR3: CARPLTGQGNQPQHF
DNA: TGTGCCAGACCCCTTACAGGGCAGGGCAATCAGCCCCAGCATTTT

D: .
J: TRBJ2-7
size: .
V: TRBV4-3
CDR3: CASSQETGSFEQYF
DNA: TGCGCCAGCAGCCAAGAGACCGGGTCTTTCGAGCAGTACTTC

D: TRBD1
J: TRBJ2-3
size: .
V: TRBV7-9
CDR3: CASSPRTGYSLTDTQYF
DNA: TGTGCCAGCAGCCCCCGGACAGGGTATTCACTCACAGATACGCAGTATTTT

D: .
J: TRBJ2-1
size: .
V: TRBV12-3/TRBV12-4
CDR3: CASTSPYYNEQFF
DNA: TGTGCCAGCACCTCACCCTACTACAATGAGCAGTTCTTC

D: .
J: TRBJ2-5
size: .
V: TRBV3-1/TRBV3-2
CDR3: CASSQDIGAQETQYF
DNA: TGTGCCAGCAGCCAAGATATCGGAGCCCAAGAGACCCAGTACTTC

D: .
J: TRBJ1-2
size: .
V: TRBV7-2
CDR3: CASSLETPYGYTF
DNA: TGTGCCAGCAGCTTGGAGACCCCCTATGGCTACACCTTC

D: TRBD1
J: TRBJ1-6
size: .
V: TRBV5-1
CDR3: CASSQGTGSSPLHF
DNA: TGCGCCAGCAGCCAGGGGACAGGGAGTTCACCCCTCCACTTT